One and the same sample provided the 11 T cell receptor beta chains below, sequenced in a study of blood T cell repertoires in COVID-19. Libraries were prepared by immunoSEQ multiplex PCR; TCRdb keeps only in-frame clonotypes and omits some of them. This table holds around 190,000 clones, over 80% found once. The sequencing sample was made of PBMCs or T cells enriched from blood (not recorded which). The receptors shown here come from a man aged 18 to 29 with acute COVID-19.

The chain carries TRBV11-3 and TRBJ2-2, with 11 bases identical to TRBD2. The CDR3 spans 18 residues. CDR1 and CDR2 from the germline V gene are SGHNT and YENEEA. V gave up 0 bases and J gave up 4 bases; unmatched junction bases: 7. The CDR3 loop is CASSLDSGLAGGTGELFF. The CDR3 DNA reads as TGTGCCAGCAGCTTAGATTCAGGGCTAGCGGGAGGCACCGGGGAGCTGTTTTTT.

This clone was seen only a few times. The chain combines TRBV4-1 with TRBJ2-1; 7 bases agree with TRBD2. CDR3 size: 16 residues. V lost 2 bases and J lost 5; bases outside the gene matches: 9. Germline V gene lookup returns CDR1 MGHRA and CDR2 YSYEKL. Here the CDR3 reads CASSQPLAASNNEQFF. The DNA for the CDR3 is TGCGCCAGCAGCCAACCCCTAGCGGCATCTAACAATGAGCAGTTCTTC.

CDR3 DNA sequence: TGTGCCAGCAGTTTCAACTCTGGAAACACCATATATTTT. As protein: CASSFNSGNTIYF. This chain connects TRBV12-3 or TRBV12-4 to TRBJ1-3, with D unresolved. The length of the CDR3 is 13 residues. V was cut by 3 bases and J by 0 bases, with 3 bases left in between.

The CDR3 spells CASIQRLGHYMNTEAFF. CDR3 sequence (DNA): TGTGCCAGCATCCAAAGGTTGGGACACTACATGAACACTGAAGCTTTCTTT. J is TRBJ1-1 and V is TRBV28, with D possibly matching TRBD1 (6 bases). The CDR3 covers 17 residues. CDR1 MDHEN and CDR2 SYDVKM come from the germline V gene. V was clipped by 7 bases and J by 0 bases, with 21 bases between them.

In nucleotides, the CDR3 is TGCGCCAGCAGCCAAGGGGGAGGGGGGCGCTTTCTGGGAAACACTGAAGCTTTCTTT. It yields the protein CASSQGGGGRFLGNTEAFF. The chain joins TRBV4-1 to TRBJ1-1, with TRBD1 as a possible D gene (6 bases). This CDR3 contains 19 residues. CDR1 and CDR2 (germline): MGHRA, YSYEKL. Between the trimmed V and J ends, which lost 1 base and 2 bases, there was a span of 23 bases.

This clone was counted between two and nine times. The J gene is TRBJ2-6, the V gene TRBV4-1; possible D gene TRBD2, 6 bases. CDR3 length: 17 amino acids. Germline V lookup: CDR1 MGHRA, CDR2 YSYEKL. The V gene lost 1 base and the J gene lost 0 bases, with 10 bases spanning the gap. The CDR3 loop reads CASSQGGVYSGANVLTF. DNA of the CDR3: TGCGCCAGCAGCCAAGGGGGGGTTTACTCTGGGGCCAACGTCCTGACTTTC.

This sequence joins TRBV10-3 and TRBJ2-7, with D unclear. Trimming left V 5 bases short and J 0 bases short, with 11 bases between. CDR3 size: 14 residues. Germline-derived CDR1 and CDR2 are ENHRY and SYGVKD. The CDR3, as DNA: TGTGCCATCAGTAACAGAGTAAGCTCCTACGAGCAGTACTTC. Translation gives CAISNRVSSYEQYF.

CDR3 DNA: TGTGCCACCTCCGGGACAGGGGCCTACGAGCAGTACTTC. Protein product: CATSGTGAYEQYF. The V call is TRBV12-3 or TRBV12-4, the J call TRBJ2-7, with 10 bases identical to TRBD1. The CDR3 loop spans 13 amino acids. V lost 10 bases to trimming and J lost 2 bases; unmatched junction nucleotides: 5.

The J gene is TRBJ1-5, the V gene TRBV3-1 (or the pseudogene TRBV3-2); TRBD1 is a possible D gene (6 bases). This CDR3 is built from 16 residues. V shed 1 base and J shed 3 bases, with 13 bases lying between them. The V gene's germline CDR1 is LGHDT and CDR2 YNNKEL (reference sequence). The CDR3: CASSQVGGEDNQPQHF. The CDR3 DNA follows: TGTGCCAGCAGCCAAGTAGGGGGGGAGGACAATCAGCCCCAGCATTTT.

The chain is built from TRBV7-9 and TRBJ2-7; 15 bases map to TRBD2. The CDR3 is 18 residues long. The J segment lost 2 bases and the V segment lost 5 bases, leaving 10 bases of the junction unmatched. Germline assignment: CDR1 SEHNR and CDR2 FQNEAQ (reference sequence). The CDR3 DNA reads as TGTGCCAGCAGCATAGGACTAGCGGGAGGGCCCATAACCTACGAGCAGTACTTC. Protein: CASSIGLAGGPITYEQYF.

The chain links TRBV5-1 to TRBJ2-7; D is possibly TRBD2 (5 bases). This CDR3 comprises 13 residues. The ends were cut back, 4 bases at V and 1 base at J, with 9 bases in the middle. Per germline, CDR1 SGHRS and CDR2 YFSETQ. Here the CDR3 DNA reads TGCGCCAGCAGCGGGAGCGTATCCTACGAGCAGTACTTC. Translated: CASSGSVSYEQYF.